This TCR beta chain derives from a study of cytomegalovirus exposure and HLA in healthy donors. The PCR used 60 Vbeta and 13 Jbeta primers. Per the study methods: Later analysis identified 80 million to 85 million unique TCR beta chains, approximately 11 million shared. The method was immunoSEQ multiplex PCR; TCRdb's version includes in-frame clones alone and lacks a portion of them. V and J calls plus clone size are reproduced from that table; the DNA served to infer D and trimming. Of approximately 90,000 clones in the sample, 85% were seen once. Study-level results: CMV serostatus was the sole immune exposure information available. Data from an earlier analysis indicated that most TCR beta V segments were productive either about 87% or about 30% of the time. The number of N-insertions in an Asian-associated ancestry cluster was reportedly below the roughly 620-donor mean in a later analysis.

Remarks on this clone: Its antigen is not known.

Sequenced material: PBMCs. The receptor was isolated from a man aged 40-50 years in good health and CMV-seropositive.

The CDR3 loop reads CASSPDRDSYEQYF. DNA for the CDR3: TGTGCCAGCAGCCCGGACAGGGACTCCTACGAGCAGTACTTC. The rearrangement links TRBV7-2 to TRBJ2-7, with 8 bases lining up with TRBD1. The CDR3 totals 14 residues. Germline V lookup: CDR1 SGHTA, CDR2 FQGNSA. V shed 5 bases and J 0 bases; nucleotides not matched to a gene: 3.